Each of the 22 T cell receptor beta chains below was sequenced from the same sample in a study of blood T cell repertoires in COVID-19. Here immunoSEQ multiplex PCR was the method, and the copy in TCRdb shows in-frame clones only, minus some. This table holds over 150,000 clones, about 80% found once. The source material was peripheral blood. These TCRs come from a woman aged 60-70 years with COVID-19, enrolled during active disease.

The chain links TRBV12-3 or TRBV12-4 to TRBJ1-2; 7 bases align to TRBD1. The CDR3 sequence is 13 residues long. J was trimmed by 5 bases and V by 5 bases; bases with no gene match: 5. For the CDR3, the DNA is TGTGCCAGCAGTCTACAGGGGAAATATGGCTACACCTTC. Protein: CASSLQGKYGYTF.

The chain combines TRBV18 with TRBJ1-5; possibly TRBD1 for D (6 bases). Trimming left V 7 bases short and J 9 bases short, with 13 bases between. The CDR3 runs to 12 residues. The germline V gene encodes CDR1 KGHSH and CDR2 LQKENI. The CDR3: CASWQGIGPQHF. CDR3 coding DNA: TGTGCCAGCTGGCAGGGGATTGGGCCCCAGCATTTT.

The chain links TRBV11-2 to TRBJ1-2, with D perhaps TRBD1 (5 bases). V was pared by 5 bases and J by 8 bases, with 15 bases between. The CDR3 covers 13 residues. Looked up from germline, CDR1 is SGHAT and CDR2 is FQNNGV. CDR3 sequence (DNA): TGTGCCAGCAGCAGTAGCACAGGCTGGGGCTACACCTTC. Amino acid sequence: CASSSSTGWGYTF.

The chain is built from TRBV2 and TRBJ2-2; TRBD2 might be the D (6 bases). V was pared by 4 bases and J by 5 bases, with 17 bases between. The CDR3 runs 16 residues. Germline values: CDR1 SNHLY, CDR2 FYNNEI. CDR3 sequence: CASSGVLLEGTGELFF. The CDR3 DNA sequence: TGTGCCAGCAGTGGGGTCCTTTTGGAGGGAACCGGGGAGCTGTTTTTT.

The chain combines TRBV6-4 with TRBJ2-1, with 10 bases matching TRBD2. The V segment lost 2 bases and the J segment 6 bases; nucleotides outside the gene matches: 4. Germline-derived CDR1 and CDR2 are MRHNA and SNTAGT. The CDR3 contains 15 residues. The CDR3 protein is CASSDDSSGGNEQFF. The CDR3 bases are TGTGCCAGCAGTGACGATTCTAGCGGGGGCAATGAGCAGTTCTTC.

The chain is built from TRBV25-1 and TRBJ1-4, with D perhaps TRBD1 (5 bases). The CDR3 contains 13 residues. Germline V gives CDR1 MGHDK, CDR2 SYGVNS. Trimming took 3 bases from V and 8 from J, leaving 10 bases between them. The chain's CDR3 is CASSDGAREKLFF. The DNA for the CDR3 is TGTGCCAGCAGTGATGGGGCTCGGGAAAAACTGTTTTTT.

V is TRBV13 and J is TRBJ2-4, with 7 bases matching TRBD1. The CDR3 has 15 residues. With V trimmed by 5 bases and J by 1 base, 5 bases remained unmatched. Germline values: CDR1 PRHDT, CDR2 FYEKMQ (reference sequence). The CDR3 DNA is TGTGCCAGCAGCGACCTACAGGGGGCCAAAAACATTCAGTACTTC. Translated, it gives CASSDLQGAKNIQYF. The entire variable domain, with the rest obtained from reference TRBV13 and TRBJ2-4, is as follows: AAGVIQSPRHLIKEKRETATLKCYPIPRHDTVYWYQQGPGQDPQFLISFYEKMQSDKGSIPDRFSAQQFSDYHSELNMSSLELGDSALYFCASSDLQGAKNIQYFGAGTRLSVL.

This clone was counted only a few times. The V gene is TRBV5-6, the J gene TRBJ2-7; TRBD2 agrees at 7 bases. The V gene end was trimmed by 4 bases and the J gene end by 3 bases; junction bases not matched to a gene: 7. This CDR3 comprises 14 residues. The V gene's germline CDR1 is SGHDT and CDR2 YYEEEE. The CDR3 nucleotides are TGTGCCAGCAGCCCTAGCGGATTGAGCTACGAGCAGTACTTC. Amino acid sequence: CASSPSGLSYEQYF.

This clone came up once. The V and J genes are TRBV6-5 and TRBJ1-6, with D possibly TRBD1 on 5 matching bases. This CDR3 has 14 residues. The germline CDR1 and CDR2 sequences are MNHEY and SVGAGI. V was shortened by 6 bases and J by 13 bases, with 19 bases between the two germline ends. The CDR3 DNA reads as TGTGCCAGCAGGACCGGGACCGGGGGTTCCCCCCTCCACTTT. It specifies CASRTGTGGSPLHF.

The rearrangement uses TRBV6-5 and TRBJ1-6; D gene uncertain. Deletions cut 7 bases from V and 1 base from J, with 5 bases between. The V gene's germline CDR1 is MNHEY and CDR2 SVGAGI. The CDR3 consists of 13 residues. CDR3 residues: CASMRSYNSPLHF. The DNA for the CDR3 is TGTGCCAGCATGAGGTCCTATAATTCACCCCTCCACTTT.

The J gene is TRBJ1-2, the V gene TRBV7-2, with 11 bases identical to TRBD1. The V and J ends lost 6 bases and 3 bases, in that order; junction bases with no gene match: 6. The germline gives CDR1 SGHTA, CDR2 FQGNSA. CDR3 length equals 15 residues. CDR3 sequence: CASSRRDRGDYGYTF. The CDR3 bases are TGTGCCAGCAGTAGGCGGGACAGGGGGGACTATGGCTACACCTTC. Variable domain in full (rest from reference TRBV7-2 and TRBJ1-2): GAGVSQSPSNKVTEKGKDVELRCDPISGHTALYWYRQSLGQGLEFLIYFQGNSAPDKSGLPSDRFSAERTGGSVSTLTIQRTQQEDSAVYLCASSRRDRGDYGYTFGSGTRLTVV.

The table lists this clone with many counts. This sequence joins TRBV6-1 and TRBJ1-2; the D gene is possibly TRBD1 (5 bases). Deletions cut 0 bases from V and 2 bases from J, with 7 bases between. This CDR3 has 14 residues. CDR1 is MNHNS, CDR2 SASEGT, per germline. Written as DNA, the CDR3 is TGTGCCAGCAGTGAAGCGGGGGGGAACTATGGCTACACCTTC. It translates to CASSEAGGNYGYTF.

The chain couples TRBV2 to TRBJ1-6; 10 positions match TRBD1. Germline lookup yields CDR1 SNHLY and CDR2 FYNNEI. The CDR3 totals 14 residues. V lost 7 bases, J lost 6 bases, and 3 bases stayed unmatched. The CDR3 protein is CASKRTGGNSPLHF. The CDR3 DNA reads TGTGCCAGCAAGAGGACAGGGGGTAATTCACCCCTCCACTTT.

The rearrangement uses TRBV6-1 and TRBJ1-3; 8 nucleotides align to TRBD1. The CDR3 spans 16 residues. Germline CDR1 MNHNS, CDR2 SASEGT. The junction had 6 bases not matched to a gene; V was cut back by 3 bases and J by 2 bases. The CDR3 sequence is CASSDQGAVPGNTIYF. In nucleotides, the CDR3 is TGTGCCAGCAGTGACCAGGGGGCAGTACCTGGAAACACCATATATTTT.

This CDR3 is CASSQGGQGSTIYF. Here the CDR3 DNA reads TGTGCCAGCAGCCAAGGGGGACAGGGGAGTACCATATATTTT. The chain uses TRBV3-1 (or the pseudogene TRBV3-2) and TRBJ1-3, with 10 bases lining up with TRBD1. V dropped 1 base and J dropped 10; count of bases not matched to a gene: 4. The germline V gene encodes CDR1 LGHDT and CDR2 YNNKEL (reference sequence). The CDR3 is 14 amino acids.

V and J are TRBV6-5 and TRBJ2-1, with TRBD2 identical over 11 bases. CDR3 length equals 15 residues. Germline CDR1 MNHEY, CDR2 SVGAGI. V shed 6 bases, J shed 10 bases, and the junction held 11 bases outside the gene matches. CDR3 bases: TGTGCCAGCAGGGGGTTTAGCGGGAGGGGGGGAGAGCAGTTCTTC. This gives the protein CASRGFSGRGGEQFF.

This rearrangement joins TRBV18 to TRBJ1-2; 7 positions match TRBD1. This CDR3 is 14 amino acids long. Germline lookup yields CDR1 KGHSH and CDR2 LQKENI. The V gene end was trimmed by 4 bases and the J gene end by 7 bases; junction bases not matched to a gene: 9. The CDR3 sequence is CASSLGGAEAGYTF. The CDR3, as DNA: TGTGCCAGCTCACTAGGGGGCGCGGAAGCTGGCTACACCTTC.

The chain is built from TRBV15 and TRBJ2-7; the match to TRBD1 covers 7 bases. V lost 0 bases to trimming and J lost 5 bases; unmatched junction nucleotides: 10. CDR3 size: 16 residues. CDR1 is LNHNV and CDR2 is YYDKDF in the germline V gene (reference sequence). The chain's CDR3 is CATSRDLVTGSHEQYF. As DNA, the CDR3 is TGTGCCACCAGCAGAGATCTAGTGACAGGGTCCCACGAGCAGTACTTC.

The chain has TRBV7-3 and TRBJ2-5, with 8 positions matching TRBD2. CDR3 length: 14 residues. Germline trimming cut 4 bases from V and 4 bases from J; bases unmatched to any gene: 5. Germline V gene data show CDR1 as SGHTA and CDR2 as FQGTGA. The CDR3 loop is CASSSGLAPETQYF. DNA for the CDR3: TGTGCCAGCAGCTCTGGACTAGCCCCAGAGACCCAGTACTTC.

The sample holds one count of this clone. In DNA, the CDR3 is TGCGCCAGCAGTTCCGGGACTACAGAGACCCAGTACTTC. Its protein is CASSSGTTETQYF. V usage is TRBV5-1 and J usage is TRBJ2-5, with 7 bases matching TRBD2. CDR3 length: 13 residues. V lost 5 bases to trimming and J lost 4 bases; unmatched junction nucleotides: 5. Germline V lookup: CDR1 SGHRS, CDR2 YFSETQ.

The rearrangement joins TRBV7-3 to TRBJ2-3; 10 bases fit TRBD2. The junction had 2 bases not matched to a gene; V was cut back by 4 bases and J by 1 base. Germline values: CDR1 SGHTA, CDR2 FQGTGA. This CDR3 has 15 residues. DNA for the CDR3: TGTGCCAGCAGCTCTAGCGGGGGCCGCACAGATACGCAGTATTTT. This gives the protein CASSSSGGRTDTQYF.

The chain combines TRBV10-2 with TRBJ1-5; D perhaps matches TRBD1 (6 bases). Trimming shortened V by 7 bases and J by 2 bases, and 15 bases separated the two germline ends. Germline V gives CDR1 WSHSY, CDR2 SAAADI. The CDR3 is 15 amino acids. This chain's CDR3 is CASTQGLGGNQPQHF. CDR3 bases: TGCGCCAGCACGCAGGGGTTAGGGGGCAATCAGCCCCAGCATTTT.